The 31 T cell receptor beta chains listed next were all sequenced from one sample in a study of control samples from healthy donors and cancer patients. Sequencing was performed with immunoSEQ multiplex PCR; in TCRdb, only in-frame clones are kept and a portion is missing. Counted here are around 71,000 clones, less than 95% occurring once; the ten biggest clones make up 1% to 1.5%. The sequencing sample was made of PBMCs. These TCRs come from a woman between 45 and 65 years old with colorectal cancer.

CDR3 bases: TGTGCCAGCAATCCGGGGGGTTTCAATCAGCCCCAGCATTTT. This codes for CASNPGGFNQPQHF. The V gene is TRBV19, the J gene TRBJ1-5, with D possibly matching TRBD1 (5 bases). The germline V and J ends were trimmed by 9 bases and 3 bases, with 15 bases remaining between them. The CDR3 is made up of 14 amino acids. Germline CDR1 and CDR2: LNHDA and SQIVND (reference sequence).

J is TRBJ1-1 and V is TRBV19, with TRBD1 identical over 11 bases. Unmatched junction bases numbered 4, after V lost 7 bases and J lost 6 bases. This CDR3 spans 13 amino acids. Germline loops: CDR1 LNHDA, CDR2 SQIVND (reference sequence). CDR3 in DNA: TGTGCCAGTAAGGGACAGGGGGACCCTGAAGCTTTCTTT. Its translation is CASKGQGDPEAFF. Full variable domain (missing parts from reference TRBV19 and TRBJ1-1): DGGITQSPKYLFRKEGQNVTLSCEQNLNHDAMYWYRQDPGQGLRLIYYSQIVNDFQKGDIAEGYSVSREKKESFPLTVTSAQKNPTAFYLCASKGQGDPEAFFGQGTRLTVV.

In DNA form, the CDR3 reads TGCGCCAGCAGCTTGGGACAGGGGGCCCGCGAGCAGTACTTC. Amino acid sequence: CASSLGQGAREQYF. The chain couples TRBV5-1 to TRBJ2-7; 10 bases align to TRBD1. The germline V gene has CDR1 SGHRS and CDR2 YFSETQ. Losses at the gene ends were 0 bases for V and 6 bases for J; bases not matched to a gene: 3. The CDR3 is 14 residues long.

CDR3 in DNA: TGTGCCAGCAGCTTAGCTATGGGTAATGAAAAACTGTTTTTT. It codes for CASSLAMGNEKLFF. V and J are TRBV7-9 and TRBJ1-4; D call uncertain. Trimming pared 0 bases from V and 4 bases from J, leaving 6 bases between. The CDR3 has 14 amino acids. The germline gives CDR1 SEHNR, CDR2 FQNEAQ (reference sequence).

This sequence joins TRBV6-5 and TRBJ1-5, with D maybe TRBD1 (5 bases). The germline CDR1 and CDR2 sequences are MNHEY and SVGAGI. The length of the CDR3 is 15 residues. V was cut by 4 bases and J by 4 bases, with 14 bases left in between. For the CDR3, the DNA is TGTGCCAGCAGTTTGTATCAGGGTGGGAATCAGCCCCAGCATTTT. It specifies CASSLYQGGNQPQHF.

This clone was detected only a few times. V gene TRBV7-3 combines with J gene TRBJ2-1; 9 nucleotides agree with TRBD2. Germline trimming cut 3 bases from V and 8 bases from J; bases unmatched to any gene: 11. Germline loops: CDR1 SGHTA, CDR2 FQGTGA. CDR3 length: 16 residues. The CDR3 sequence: CASSFGRGGAGYEQFF. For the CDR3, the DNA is TGTGCCAGCAGCTTTGGGCGCGGGGGGGCTGGTTATGAGCAGTTCTTC.

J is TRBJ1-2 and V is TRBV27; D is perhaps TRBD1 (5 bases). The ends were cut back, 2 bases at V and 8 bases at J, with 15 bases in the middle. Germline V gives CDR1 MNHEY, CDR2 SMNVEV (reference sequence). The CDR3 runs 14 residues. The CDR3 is CASSLDPGTPGYTF. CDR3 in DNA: TGTGCCAGCAGTTTAGATCCGGGGACCCCCGGCTACACCTTC.

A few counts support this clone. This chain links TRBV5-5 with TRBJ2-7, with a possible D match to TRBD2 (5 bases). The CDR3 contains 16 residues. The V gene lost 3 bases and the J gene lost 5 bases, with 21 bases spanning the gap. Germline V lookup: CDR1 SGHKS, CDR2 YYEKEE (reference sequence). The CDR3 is CASSSSKGAWEHEQYF. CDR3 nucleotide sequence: TGTGCCAGCAGCTCCTCGAAGGGTGCTTGGGAGCACGAGCAGTACTTC. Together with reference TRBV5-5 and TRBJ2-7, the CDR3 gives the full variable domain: DAGVTQSPTHLIKTRGQQVTLRCSPISGHKSVSWYQQVLGQGPQFIFQYYEKEERGRGNFPDRFSARQFPNYSSELNVNALLLGDSALYLCASSSSKGAWEHEQYFGPGTRLTVT.

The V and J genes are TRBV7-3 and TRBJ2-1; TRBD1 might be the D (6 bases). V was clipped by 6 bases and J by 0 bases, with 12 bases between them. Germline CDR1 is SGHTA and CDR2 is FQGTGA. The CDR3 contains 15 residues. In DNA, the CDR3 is TGTGCCAGCAGTGAACAGGGTTCCTCCTACAATGAGCAGTTCTTC. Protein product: CASSEQGSSYNEQFF.

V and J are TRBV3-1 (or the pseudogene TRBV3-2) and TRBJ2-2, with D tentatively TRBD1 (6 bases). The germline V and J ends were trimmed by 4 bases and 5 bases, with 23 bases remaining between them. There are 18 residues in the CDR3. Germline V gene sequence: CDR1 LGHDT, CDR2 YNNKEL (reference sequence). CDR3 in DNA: TGTGCCAGCAGCCGAAAGATTACAGGGAGAGCGTGGACCGGGGAGCTGTTTTTT. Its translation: CASSRKITGRAWTGELFF.

DNA of the CDR3: TGTGCCAGTAGTCCTGGACTGCAAGAGACCCAGTACTTC. It encodes CASSPGLQETQYF. The chain is built from TRBV19 and TRBJ2-5; D is perhaps TRBD2 (5 bases). CDR1 LNHDA and CDR2 SQIVND come from the germline V gene (reference sequence). The CDR3 has 13 amino acids. The V end was cut by 5 bases, the J end by 2 bases, with 9 bases between.

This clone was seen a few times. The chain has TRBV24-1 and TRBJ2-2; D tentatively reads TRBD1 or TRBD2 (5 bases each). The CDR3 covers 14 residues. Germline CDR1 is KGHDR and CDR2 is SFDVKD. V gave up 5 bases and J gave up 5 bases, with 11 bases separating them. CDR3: CATSANWGTGELFF. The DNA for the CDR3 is TGTGCCACCAGTGCCAATTGGGGGACCGGGGAGCTGTTTTTT.

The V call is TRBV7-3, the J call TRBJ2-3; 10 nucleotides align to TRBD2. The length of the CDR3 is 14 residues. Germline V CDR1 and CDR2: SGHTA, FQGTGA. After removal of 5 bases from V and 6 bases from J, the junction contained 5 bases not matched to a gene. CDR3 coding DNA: TGTGCCAGCAGCCCGAGCGGGAGGGCCGATACGCAGTATTTT. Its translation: CASSPSGRADTQYF.

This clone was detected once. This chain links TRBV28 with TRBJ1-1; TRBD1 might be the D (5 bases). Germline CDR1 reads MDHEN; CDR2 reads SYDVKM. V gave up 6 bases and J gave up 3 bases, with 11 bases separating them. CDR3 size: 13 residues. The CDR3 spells CASSPPGHTEAFF. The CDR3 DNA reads TGTGCCAGCAGCCCTCCGGGACACACTGAAGCTTTCTTT.

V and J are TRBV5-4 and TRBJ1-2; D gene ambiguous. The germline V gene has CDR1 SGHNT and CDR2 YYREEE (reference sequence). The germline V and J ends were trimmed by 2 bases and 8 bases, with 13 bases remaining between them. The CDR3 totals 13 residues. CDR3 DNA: TGTGCCAGCAGCTTTCCCATCGGGTCCGGCTACACCTTC. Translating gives CASSFPIGSGYTF.

CDR3 sequence (DNA): TGCGCCAGCAGCCTCCCAATGGGGACCGGGGAGCTGTTTTTT. This encodes CASSLPMGTGELFF. This chain joins TRBV4-1 and TRBJ2-2, with D uncertain. Germline CDR1 and CDR2: MGHRA and YSYEKL. CDR3 length: 14 amino acids. V was cut by 4 bases and J by 5 bases, with 11 bases left in between.

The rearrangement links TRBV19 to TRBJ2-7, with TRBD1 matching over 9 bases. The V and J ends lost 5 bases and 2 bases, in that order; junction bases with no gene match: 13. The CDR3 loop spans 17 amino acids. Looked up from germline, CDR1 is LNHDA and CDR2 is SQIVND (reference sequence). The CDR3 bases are TGTGCCAGTAGTCCTGGGACAGGGAGGTTTACGCCCTACGAGCAGTACTTC. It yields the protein CASSPGTGRFTPYEQYF.

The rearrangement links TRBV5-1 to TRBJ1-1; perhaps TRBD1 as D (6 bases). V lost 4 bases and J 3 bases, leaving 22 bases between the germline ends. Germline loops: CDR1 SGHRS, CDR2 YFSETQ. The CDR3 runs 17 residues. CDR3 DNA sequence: TGCGCCAGCAGCCCAACGGGGACAAACGCCGGGGACACTGAAGCTTTCTTT. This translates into CASSPTGTNAGDTEAFF.

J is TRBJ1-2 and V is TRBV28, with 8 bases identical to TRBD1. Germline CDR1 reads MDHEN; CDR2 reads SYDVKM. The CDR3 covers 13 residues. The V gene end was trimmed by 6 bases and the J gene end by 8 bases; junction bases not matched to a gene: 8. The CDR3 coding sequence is TGTGCCAGCAGCTTGACAGGGGTAAAGGGCTACACCTTC. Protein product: CASSLTGVKGYTF.

This CDR3 reads CASSAGNTEAFF. The DNA for the CDR3 is TGTGCCAGTAGTGCGGGGAACACTGAAGCTTTCTTT. The chain combines TRBV19 with TRBJ1-1; D gene uncertain. CDR3 length: 12 residues. CDR1 and CDR2 from the germline V gene are LNHDA and SQIVND (reference sequence). V was pared by 5 bases and J by 1 base, with 5 bases between. Combining the CDR3 with reference TRBV19 and TRBJ1-1 gives the whole variable domain DGGITQSPKYLFRKEGQNVTLSCEQNLNHDAMYWYRQDPGQGLRLIYYSQIVNDFQKGDIAEGYSVSREKKESFPLTVTSAQKNPTAFYLCASSAGNTEAFFGQGTRLTVV.

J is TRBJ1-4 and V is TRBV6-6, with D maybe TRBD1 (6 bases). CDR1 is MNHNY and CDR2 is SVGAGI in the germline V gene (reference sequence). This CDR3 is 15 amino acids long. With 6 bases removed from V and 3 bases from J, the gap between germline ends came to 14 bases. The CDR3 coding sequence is TGTGCCAGCAGCCGTATACAGGGTGCTAATGAAAAACTGTTTTTT. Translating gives CASSRIQGANEKLFF.

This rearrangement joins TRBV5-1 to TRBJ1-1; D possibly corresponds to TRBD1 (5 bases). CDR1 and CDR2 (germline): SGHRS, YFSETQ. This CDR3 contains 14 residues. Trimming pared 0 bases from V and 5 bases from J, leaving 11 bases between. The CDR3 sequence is CASSLGQEGTEAFF. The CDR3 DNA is TGCGCCAGCAGCTTGGGTCAGGAGGGGACTGAAGCTTTCTTT.

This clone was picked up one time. Here the CDR3 reads CASSPPRTNYGYTF. Here the CDR3 DNA reads TGTGCCAGCAGCCCCCCACGAACTAACTATGGCTACACCTTC. The chain joins TRBV7-9 to TRBJ1-2; no reliable D call. This CDR3 comprises 14 residues. Deletions cut 5 bases from V and 0 bases from J, with 10 bases between. Per germline, CDR1 SEHNR and CDR2 FQNEAQ (reference sequence).

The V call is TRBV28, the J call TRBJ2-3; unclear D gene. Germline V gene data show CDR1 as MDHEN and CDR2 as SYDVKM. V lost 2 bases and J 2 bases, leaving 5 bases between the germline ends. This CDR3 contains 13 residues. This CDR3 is CASSLPATDTQYF. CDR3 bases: TGTGCCAGCAGTTTACCAGCCACAGATACGCAGTATTTT.

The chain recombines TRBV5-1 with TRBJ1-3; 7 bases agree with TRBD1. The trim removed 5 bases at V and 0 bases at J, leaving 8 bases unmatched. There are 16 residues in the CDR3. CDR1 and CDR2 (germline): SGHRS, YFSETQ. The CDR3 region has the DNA TGCGCCAGCAGTGAGGGACAGCCGGGCTCTGGAAACACCATATATTTT. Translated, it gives CASSEGQPGSGNTIYF.

The CDR3: CASSLGAGPNTDTQYF. CDR3 DNA sequence: TGCGCCAGCAGCTTGGGAGCGGGCCCAAACACAGATACGCAGTATTTT. This chain links TRBV5-1 with TRBJ2-3; weak D call: TRBD2 (6 bases). With 0 bases removed from V and 2 bases from J, the gap between germline ends came to 13 bases. The CDR3 extends over 16 amino acids. Germline CDR1 and CDR2: SGHRS and YFSETQ. Filled out from reference TRBV5-1 and TRBJ2-3, the complete variable domain reads KAGVTQTPRYLIKTRGQQVTLSCSPISGHRSVSWYQQTPGQGLQFLFEYFSETQRNKGNFPGRFSGRQFSNSRSEMNVSTLELGDSALYLCASSLGAGPNTDTQYFGPGTRLTVL.

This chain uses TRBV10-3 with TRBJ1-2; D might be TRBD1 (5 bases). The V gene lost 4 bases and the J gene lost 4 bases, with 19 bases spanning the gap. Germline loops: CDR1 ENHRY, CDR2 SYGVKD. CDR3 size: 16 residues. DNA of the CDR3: TGTGCCATCAGTGGATCAATGTGGGGCCTGATCTATGGCTACACCTTC. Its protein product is CAISGSMWGLIYGYTF.

CDR3 in amino acids: CASSQVAGNTEAFF. In DNA form, the CDR3 reads TGTGCCAGCAGCCAAGTTGCCGGGAACACTGAAGCTTTCTTT. V is TRBV3-1 (or the pseudogene TRBV3-2) and J is TRBJ1-1; D call uncertain. Trimming left V 1 base short and J 1 base short, with 7 bases between. The germline CDR1 and CDR2 sequences are LGHDT and YNNKEL (reference sequence). The CDR3 length is 14 residues.

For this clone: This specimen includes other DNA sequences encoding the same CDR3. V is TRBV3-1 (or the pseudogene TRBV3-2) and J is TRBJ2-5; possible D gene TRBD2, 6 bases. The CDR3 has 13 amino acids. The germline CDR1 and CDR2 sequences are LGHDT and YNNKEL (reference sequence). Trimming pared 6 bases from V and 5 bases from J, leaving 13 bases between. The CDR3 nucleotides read TGTGCCAGCAGTGGAGGGGCGGGGGAGACCCAGTACTTC. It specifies CASSGGAGETQYF.

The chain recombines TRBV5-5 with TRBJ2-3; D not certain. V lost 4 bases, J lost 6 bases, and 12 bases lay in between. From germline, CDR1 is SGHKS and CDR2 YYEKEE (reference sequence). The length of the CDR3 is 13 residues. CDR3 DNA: TGTGCCAGCAGCGACCAAGCTAGGGATACGCAGTATTTT. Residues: CASSDQARDTQYF.

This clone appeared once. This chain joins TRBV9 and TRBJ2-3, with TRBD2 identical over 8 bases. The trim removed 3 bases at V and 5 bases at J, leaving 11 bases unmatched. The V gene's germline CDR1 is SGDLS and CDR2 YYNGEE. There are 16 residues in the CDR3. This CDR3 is CASSATPGGQGDTQYF. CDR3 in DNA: TGTGCCAGCAGCGCGACCCCGGGGGGGCAGGGAGATACGCAGTATTTT.